One T cell receptor (beta chain) is described in this entry. These data are taken from a study of blood T cell repertoires in COVID-19. Trimming left V 5 bases short and J 5 bases short, with 18 bases between. The CDR3 contains 15 residues. Germline assignment: CDR1 MNHEY and CDR2 SMNVEV (reference sequence). Produced via immunoSEQ multiplex PCR; TCRdb's table is partial and in-frame only. This table holds about 140,000 clones, roughly 84% found once. This TCR was sampled from an older woman with acute or convalescent COVID-19. V and J are TRBV27 and TRBJ2-5, with D possibly being TRBD1 (5 bases). The material sequenced was peripheral blood. In nucleotides, the CDR3 is TGTGCCAGCAGTGACATCGGACACCCAAAGGAGACCCAGTACTTC. Amino acid sequence: CASSDIGHPKETQYF.